This T cell receptor beta chain was sequenced during a study of shared clonotypes between healthy human individuals. Terminally differentiated effector memory CD45RA+ cells were excluded by CCR7 positive selection of CD45RO-negative cells. This CDR3 comprises 12 residues. The V and J ends lost 3 bases and 6 bases respectively, with 6 bases between them. Germline V gene lookup returns CDR1 GTSNPN and CDR2 SVGIG (reference sequence). TCRdb's table, derived via immunoSEQ multiplex PCR, lists solely in-frame clones and lacks some. The data show about 2.2 million clones, about 92% seen once. Overall study findings and caveats: As a rule, naive subsets had a larger estimated richness than memory subsets.

This clone was counted once. What it binds is not known. Material for sequencing was naive CD8+ T cells from PBMCs. The TCR was taken from a man between 18 and 29 years old in good health. Some clones in this sample may be carry-over from other donors' samples. The chain is built from TRBV30 and TRBJ1-6; D gene unclear. CDR3 residues: CAWRGFNSPLHF. CDR3 bases: TGTGCCTGGAGAGGATTTAATTCACCCCTCCACTTT.